This T cell receptor beta chain appears in the sequencing data of a study of human T cells and chemical hapten exposure. Study-wide background: Patients' scalps got diphenylcyclopropenone weekly throughout the roughly 23-week study.

Time point indicated: patch test 1, 2 weeks after DPC sensitization. Regarding treatment: therapeutic diphenylcyclopropenone sensitization with weekly scalp DPC. Patients had alopecia, were aged 18 to 70, and were not pregnant. RNA extraction used unfractionated whole blood as the source of total RNA. In the case of this clonotype: Antigen: not known.

Whole-study results and caveats: The number of TCRs above 1 in 1000 frequency did not change after DPC sensitization.

TCRdb recomputed calls from the RACE reads with MiXCR, one row per CDR3 protein. The data contain tens of thousands of distinct CDR3 sequences, 8% to 11% of them singletons. This sequence originates from a man in his forties with alopecia areata. Some clones in this sample may be carry-over from other donors' samples. Sequencing used whole blood, obtained in connection with sensitization to the hapten diphenylcyclopropenone (DPC).

The CDR3 region is CASSLTTGLTLNTEAFF. For the CDR3, the DNA is TGTGCCAGCAGTTTAACGACAGGGTTGACCCTGAACACTGAAGCTTTCTTT. The rearrangement links TRBV27 to TRBJ1-1, with 7 bases that match TRBD1. CDR3 length: 17 amino acids. V shed 2 bases, J shed 0 bases, and the junction held 9 bases outside the gene matches. Germline V gene data show CDR1 as MNHEY and CDR2 as SMNVEV (reference sequence).